This TCR beta chain came from a study of T cells in Graves' hyperthyroidism and ophthalmopathy. An absence of ophthalmopathy progression within 18 months meant stable Graves' hyperthyroidism. Clinical symptoms, serum thyroxine and TRAb, thyroid ultrasound and orbital computed tomography together formed the diagnostic basis. RNA transcripts served as the template for amplifying TCR beta CDR3 regions. TCR CDR3 underwent first-round RT-PCR with the HTBI primer set. TCRdb independently ran MiXCR on the multiplex PCR reads; one entry per CDR3 protein. The sample lists more than 150,000 distinct CDR3 sequences, approximately 15% seen once, with around 29% in the top ten. This clonotype was seen at least ten times. There are 12 residues in the CDR3. Germline loops: CDR1 DFQATT, CDR2 SNEGSKA (reference sequence).

Sequencing was done on a sample of blood. This clonotype was sampled from a woman aged 45 to 65 with Graves' hyperthyroidism. The chain couples TRBV20-1 to TRBJ1-2, with D perhaps TRBD1 (5 bases). CDR3 sequence (DNA): TGCATCGTAGGGGAGGGGACCTATGGCTACACCTTC. Translating gives CIVGEGTYGYTF.